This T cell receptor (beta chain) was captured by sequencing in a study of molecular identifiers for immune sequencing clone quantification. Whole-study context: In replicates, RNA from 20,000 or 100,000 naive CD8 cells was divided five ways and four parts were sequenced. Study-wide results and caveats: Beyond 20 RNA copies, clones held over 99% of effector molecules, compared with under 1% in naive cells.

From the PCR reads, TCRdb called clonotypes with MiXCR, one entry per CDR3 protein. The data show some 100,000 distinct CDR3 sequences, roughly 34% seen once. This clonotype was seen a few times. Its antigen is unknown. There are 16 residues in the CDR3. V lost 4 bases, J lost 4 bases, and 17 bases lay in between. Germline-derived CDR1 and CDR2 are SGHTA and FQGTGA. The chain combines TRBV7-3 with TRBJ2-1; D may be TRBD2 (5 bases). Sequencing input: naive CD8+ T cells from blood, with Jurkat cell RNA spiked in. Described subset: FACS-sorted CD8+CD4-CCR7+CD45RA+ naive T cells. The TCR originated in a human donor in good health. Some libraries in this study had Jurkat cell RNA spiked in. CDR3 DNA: TGTGCCAGCAGCTCGCGTGGGAGACCCGCTTACAATGAGCAGTTCTTC. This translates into CASSSRGRPAYNEQFF. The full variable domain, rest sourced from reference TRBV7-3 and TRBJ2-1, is GAGVSQTPSNKVTEKGKYVELRCDPISGHTALYWYRQSLGQGPEFLIYFQGTGAADDSGLPNDRFFAVRPEGSVSTLKIQRTERGDSAVYLCASSSRGRPAYNEQFFGPGTRLTVL.